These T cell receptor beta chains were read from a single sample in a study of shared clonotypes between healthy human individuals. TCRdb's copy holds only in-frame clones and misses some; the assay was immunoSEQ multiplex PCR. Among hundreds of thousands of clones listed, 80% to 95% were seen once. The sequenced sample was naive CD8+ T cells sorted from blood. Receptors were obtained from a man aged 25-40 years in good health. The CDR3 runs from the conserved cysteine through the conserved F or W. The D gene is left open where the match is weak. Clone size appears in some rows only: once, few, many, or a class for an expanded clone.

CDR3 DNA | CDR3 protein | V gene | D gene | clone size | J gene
TGTGCCAGCAGATCTACCGACAGGTATTTTTACGAGCAGTACTTC | CASRSTDRYFYEQYF | TRBV28 | - | - | TRBJ2-7
TGCGCCAGCAGCCAAAATAGCGGGTACTCCTACGAGCAGTACTTC | CASSQNSGYSYEQYF | TRBV4-1 | TRBD2 | once | TRBJ2-7
TGTGCCAGTGGGAGACTAGCGGGAGACCCCACCGGGGAGCTGTTTTTT | CASGRLAGDPTGELFF | TRBV19 | TRBD2 | once | TRBJ2-2
TGTGCCAGCAGCTTACTAGGGGAAAGTTACGAGCAGTACTTC | CASSLLGESYEQYF | TRBV7-9 | - | - | TRBJ2-7
TGTGCCAGCAGTCCAAGACTAGCGGGAGGGCCTCGAGATACGCAGTATTTT | CASSPRLAGGPRDTQYF | TRBV27 | TRBD2 | - | TRBJ2-3
TGTGCCAGCAGTACGGGGACTCCCTCGTCAGTCGGCAATGAGCAGTTCTTC | CASSTGTPSSVGNEQFF | TRBV27 | - | - | TRBJ2-1
TGCGCCAGCAGTGAGTCGAGGGCAGGTTCGAACACCGGGGAGCTGTTTTTT | CASSESRAGSNTGELFF | TRBV10-1 | - | - | TRBJ2-2
TGTGCCAGCAGCCCGGGACACCCTTACGAGCAGTACTTC | CASSPGHPYEQYF | TRBV7-2 | - | - | TRBJ2-7
TGTGCCAGCAGAGGAGCCGGCCCGCCCGTATACAATGAGCAGTTCTTC | CASRGAGPPVYNEQFF | TRBV27 | - | - | TRBJ2-1
TGTGCCAGCAGTTTACAGGGGCGTATTTCCGAAGCTTTCTTT | CASSLQGRISEAFF | TRBV27 | - | - | TRBJ1-1
TGTGCCAGCTCACCGCCGGAGGGGGAAAGGGAGACCCAGTACTTC | CASSPPEGERETQYF | TRBV18 | - | - | TRBJ2-5
TGTGCCAGCAGCTTAGGGCGGGGGAGCTCCTACAATGAGCAGTTCTTC | CASSLGRGSSYNEQFF | TRBV7-6 | TRBD2 | - | TRBJ2-1
TGTGCCAGCAAAGACAGGGGGCTATACAATGAGCAGTTCTTC | CASKDRGLYNEQFF | TRBV28 | TRBD1 | - | TRBJ2-1
TGTGCCAGCAGCTTAGCGATACAGCCCCATGAGCAGTTCTTC | CASSLAIQPHEQFF | TRBV7-9 | - | - | TRBJ2-1
TGTGCCAGCAGCCCCAAGACAAGTAATATGAACACTGAAGCTTTCTTT | CASSPKTSNMNTEAFF | TRBV7-9 | - | - | TRBJ1-1
TGTGCCATCGGGCGGGGGGTTCTACCAGGGGACCCTAACTATGGCTACACCTTC | CAIGRGVLPGDPNYGYTF | TRBV10-3 | - | - | TRBJ1-2
TGTGCCAGCAGCTCAGGGACCCCGGGCACAGATACGCAGTATTTT | CASSSGTPGTDTQYF | TRBV7-2 | - | - | TRBJ2-3
TGTGCCAGCAGAGGGCTAATGAGCACAGATACGCAGTATTTT | CASRGLMSTDTQYF | TRBV25-1 | - | - | TRBJ2-3
TGTGCCAGCAACGAGGGGGATTACGAGCAGTACTTC | CASNEGDYEQYF | TRBV28 | - | - | TRBJ2-7
TGTGCCAGCAGCTTACCCGGGACTAGCAACGAGCAGTACTTC | CASSLPGTSNEQYF | TRBV7-9 | TRBD2 | - | TRBJ2-7
TGTGCCAGCAGGGAGAAGAGGTCCGATGGCTACACCTTC | CASREKRSDGYTF | TRBV5-4 | - | few | TRBJ1-2
TGCAGCGTTTGGGGTTCGAACACTGAAGCTTTCTTT | CSVWGSNTEAFF | TRBV29-1 | - | - | TRBJ1-1
TGTGCCAGCAGTTTATCGTCAGAGGGCTACGAGCAGTACTTC | CASSLSSEGYEQYF | TRBV27 | - | - | TRBJ2-7
TGTGCCAGCAGTACCCCCGGGACCTCTTCCTACGAGCAGTACTTC | CASSTPGTSSYEQYF | TRBV28 | - | - | TRBJ2-7
TGTGCCAGCACCGCAAGGGGGTATCTAGAAGGCTACACCTTC | CASTARGYLEGYTF | TRBV7-9 | - | - | TRBJ1-2
TGTGCCACCAGCAGTGCGTCTAGCACTCCTGGGGAGACCCAGTACTTC | CATSSASSTPGETQYF | TRBV15 | - | - | TRBJ2-5
TGTGCCAGCAGCTTAGTTGCGGCAGATACGCAGTATTTT | CASSLVAADTQYF | TRBV7-9 | - | - | TRBJ2-3
TGTGCCAGCAGTTACTCTAGGGGCAACGAGCAGTACTTC | CASSYSRGNEQYF | TRBV6-5 | - | - | TRBJ2-7
TGTGCCATCAGTGAGTCGGACAGGGGTAAACCTAACTATGGCTACACCTTC | CAISESDRGKPNYGYTF | TRBV10-3 | TRBD1 | - | TRBJ1-2
TGTGCCAGCAGTTTCGCCCACAATAACTATGGCTACACCTTC | CASSFAHNNYGYTF | TRBV27 | - | - | TRBJ1-2
TGTGCCAGCAGCTTGGCTTCCAGGGGGAACACTGAAGCTTTCTTT | CASSLASRGNTEAFF | TRBV5-5 | - | - | TRBJ1-1
TGTGCCAGCAGCGCCCCCCCTGCAGGGGGCGGCTATGGCTACACCTTC | CASSAPPAGGGYGYTF | TRBV9 | TRBD1 | once | TRBJ1-2
TGTGCCAGCAGTCCCCCGGCGGACACAGATACGCAGTATTTT | CASSPPADTDTQYF | TRBV28 | - | - | TRBJ2-3
TGTGCCAGCAGCTTAGAGAATGGGTATGAGCAGTTCTTC | CASSLENGYEQFF | TRBV7-9 | - | - | TRBJ2-1
TGCGCCAGCAGTGAGGAGGGCGGGAGGGCCGATCAAGAGACCCAGTACTTC | CASSEEGGRADQETQYF | TRBV10-2 | TRBD2 | - | TRBJ2-5
TGTGCCAGTTCCGGGGTAAACTACGAGCAGTACTTC | CASSGVNYEQYF | TRBV6-6 | - | - | TRBJ2-7
TGTGCCAGCAGCTTGGGGACTAGCGGGAGGGCACATGAGCAGTTCTTC | CASSLGTSGRAHEQFF | TRBV5-6 | TRBD2 | - | TRBJ2-1
TGTGCCAGCAGCTCTAACTACACTGAAGCTTTCTTT | CASSSNYTEAFF | TRBV11-2 | - | - | TRBJ1-1
TGTGCCAGCAGTTTATCGTCGGGCCTGGGCTACAATGAGCAGTTCTTC | CASSLSSGLGYNEQFF | TRBV27 | - | - | TRBJ2-1
TGTGCCAGCAGCGTTAGCCGGGACGGTGGAAGCACTGAAGCTTTCTTT | CASSVSRDGGSTEAFF | TRBV9 | - | - | TRBJ1-1
TGCGCCAGCAGCCAAGAAACAAGGGTCACCTACGAGCAGTACTTC | CASSQETRVTYEQYF | TRBV4-1 | - | - | TRBJ2-7
TGTGCCAGCGGATTACAGGGTTCGGTGTTTTTT | CASGLQGSVFF | TRBV11-2 | - | - | TRBJ1-4
TGTGCCAGCAGCTTAGGACTAGCGGGGCAAGAGACCCAGTACTTC | CASSLGLAGQETQYF | TRBV13 | TRBD2 | - | TRBJ2-5
TGTGCCAGCAGCTCACCTAACTATGGCTACACCTTC | CASSSPNYGYTF | TRBV21-1 | - | - | TRBJ1-2
TGCGCCAGCAGTGGGACAGGGAAAGAACATGAGCAGTTCTTC | CASSGTGKEHEQFF | TRBV5-1 | TRBD1 | - | TRBJ2-1
TGTGCCACCACCGGGGGGGTTAGCGGGAGTCGTTTGTCCGGGGAGCTGTTTTTT | CATTGGVSGSRLSGELFF | TRBV15 | TRBD2 | - | TRBJ2-2